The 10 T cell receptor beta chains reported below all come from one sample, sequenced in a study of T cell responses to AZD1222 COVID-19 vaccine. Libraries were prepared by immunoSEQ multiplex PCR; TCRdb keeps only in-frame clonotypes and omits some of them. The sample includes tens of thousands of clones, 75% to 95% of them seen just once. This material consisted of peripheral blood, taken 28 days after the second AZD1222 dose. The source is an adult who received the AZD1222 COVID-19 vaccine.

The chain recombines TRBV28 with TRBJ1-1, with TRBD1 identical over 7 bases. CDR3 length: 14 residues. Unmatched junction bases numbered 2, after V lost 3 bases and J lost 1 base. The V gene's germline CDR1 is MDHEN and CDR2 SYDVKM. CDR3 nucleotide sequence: TGTGCCAGCAGTTTCCGACAGGGGAACACTGAAGCTTTCTTT. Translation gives CASSFRQGNTEAFF.

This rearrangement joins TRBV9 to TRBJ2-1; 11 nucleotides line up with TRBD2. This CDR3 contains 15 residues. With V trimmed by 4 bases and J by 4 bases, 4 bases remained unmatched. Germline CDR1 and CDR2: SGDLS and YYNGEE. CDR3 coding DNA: TGTGCCAGCAGCCCCCGACTAGCGGGGTACAATGAGCAGTTCTTC. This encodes CASSPRLAGYNEQFF.

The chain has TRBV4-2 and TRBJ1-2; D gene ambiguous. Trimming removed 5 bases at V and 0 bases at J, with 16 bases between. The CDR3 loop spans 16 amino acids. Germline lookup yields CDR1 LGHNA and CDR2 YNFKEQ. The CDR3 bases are TGTGCCAGCAGCGGGGAGGGCGGAAAAACTAACTATGGCTACACCTTC. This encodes CASSGEGGKTNYGYTF.

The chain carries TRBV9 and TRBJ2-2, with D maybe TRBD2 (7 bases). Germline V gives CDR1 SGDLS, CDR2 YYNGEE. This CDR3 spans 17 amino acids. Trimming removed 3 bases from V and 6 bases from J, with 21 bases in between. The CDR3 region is CASSAPGAGVSPGELFF. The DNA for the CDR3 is TGTGCCAGCAGCGCCCCAGGGGCGGGGGTCTCCCCCGGGGAGCTGTTTTTT.

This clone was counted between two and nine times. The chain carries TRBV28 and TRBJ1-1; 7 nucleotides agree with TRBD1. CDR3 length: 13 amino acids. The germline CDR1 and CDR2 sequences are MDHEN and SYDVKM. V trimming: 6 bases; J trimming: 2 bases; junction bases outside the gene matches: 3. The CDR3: CASSRQGNTEAFF. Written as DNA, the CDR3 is TGTGCCAGCAGCCGACAGGGAAACACTGAAGCTTTCTTT.

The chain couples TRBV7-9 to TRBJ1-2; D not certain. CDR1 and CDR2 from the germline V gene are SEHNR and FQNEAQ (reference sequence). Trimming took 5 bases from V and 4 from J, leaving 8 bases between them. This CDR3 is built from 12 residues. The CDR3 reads CASSALAYGYTF. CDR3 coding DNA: TGTGCCAGCAGCGCCCTCGCCTATGGCTACACCTTC. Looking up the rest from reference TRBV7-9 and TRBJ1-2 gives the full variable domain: DTGVSQNPRHKITKRGQNVTFRCDPISEHNRLYWYRQTLGQGPEFLTYFQNEAQLEKSRLLSDRFSAERPKGSFSTLEIQRTEQGDSAMYLCASSALAYGYTFGSGTRLTVV.

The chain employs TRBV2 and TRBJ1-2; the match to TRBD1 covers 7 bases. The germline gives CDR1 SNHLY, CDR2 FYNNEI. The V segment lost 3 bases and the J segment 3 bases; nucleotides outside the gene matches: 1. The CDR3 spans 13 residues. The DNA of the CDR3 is TGTGCCAGCAGTGACGGACAGGACTATGGCTACACCTTC. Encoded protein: CASSDGQDYGYTF.

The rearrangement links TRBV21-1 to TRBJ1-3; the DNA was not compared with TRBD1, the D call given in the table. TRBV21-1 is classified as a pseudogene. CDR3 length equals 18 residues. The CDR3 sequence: CASSKDVKAQVLGNTIYF. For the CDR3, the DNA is TGTGCCAGCAGCAAAGATGTTAAGGCACAGGTGCTTGGGAACACCATATATTTT.

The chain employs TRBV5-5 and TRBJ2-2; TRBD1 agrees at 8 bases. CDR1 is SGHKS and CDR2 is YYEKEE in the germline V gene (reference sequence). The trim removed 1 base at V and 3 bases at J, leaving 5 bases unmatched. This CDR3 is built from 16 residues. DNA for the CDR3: TGTGCCAGCAGCTTGTCGGGACAGGTTTACACCGGGGAGCTGTTTTTT. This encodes CASSLSGQVYTGELFF.

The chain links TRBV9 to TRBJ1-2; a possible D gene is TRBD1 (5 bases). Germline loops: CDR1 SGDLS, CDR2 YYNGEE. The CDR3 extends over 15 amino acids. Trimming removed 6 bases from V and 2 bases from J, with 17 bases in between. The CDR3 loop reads CASTALPGPNYGYTF. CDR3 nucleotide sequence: TGTGCCAGCACGGCTCTTCCGGGGCCAAACTATGGCTACACCTTC.